These 26 T cell receptor beta chains originate from one sample sequenced in a study of T cell responses to AZD1222 COVID-19 vaccine. Using immunoSEQ multiplex PCR, the repertoire was profiled, and TCRdb retains in-frame clones only, with some absent. The table lists about 120,000 clones, roughly 84% of them singletons. Sequencing was performed on peripheral blood, taken on day 0 of AZD1222 vaccination. These receptors came from an adult in good health.

The chain is built from TRBV18 and TRBJ2-7, with a weak D call TRBD1 (5 bases). Trimming took off 0 bases at V and 5 bases at J, with 8 bases between the two ends. The germline V gene has CDR1 KGHSH and CDR2 LQKENI. CDR3 length: 13 residues. The DNA of the CDR3 is TGTGCCAGCTCACCACCTGGACAAGACGAGCAGTACTTC. This gives the protein CASSPPGQDEQYF.

The CDR3: CASSVQGEDTIYF. The CDR3 bases are TGTGCCAGCAGCGTACAGGGGGAGGACACCATATATTTT. The chain joins TRBV11-3 to TRBJ1-3; 8 nucleotides line up with TRBD1. Germline loops: CDR1 SGHNT, CDR2 YENEEA. The CDR3 loop spans 13 amino acids. Losses at the gene ends were 5 bases for V and 8 bases for J; bases not matched to a gene: 5.

The chain is built from TRBV7-2 and TRBJ2-2, with D perhaps TRBD2 (6 bases). Trimming stripped 4 bases from V and 8 bases from J, with 14 bases between. CDR1 SGHTA and CDR2 FQGNSA come from the germline V gene. The CDR3 covers 14 residues. Here the CDR3 DNA reads TGTGCCAGCAGCTGGGACTCAGCCGGGGGGGAGCTGTTTTTT. Translation: CASSWDSAGGELFF. The full variable domain, rest sourced from reference TRBV7-2 and TRBJ2-2, is GAGVSQSPSNKVTEKGKDVELRCDPISGHTALYWYRQSLGQGLEFLIYFQGNSAPDKSGLPSDRFSAERTGGSVSTLTIQRTQQEDSAVYLCASSWDSAGGELFFGEGSRLTVL.

The chain combines TRBV5-1 with TRBJ1-3; D uncertain. Trimming took off 3 bases at V and 0 bases at J, with 13 bases between the two ends. This CDR3 comprises 16 residues. The germline V gene has CDR1 SGHRS and CDR2 YFSETQ. The CDR3 coding sequence is TGCGCCAGCAGCTCCGGGCACAGTCTCTCTGGAAACACCATATATTTT. Amino acid sequence: CASSSGHSLSGNTIYF. The whole variable domain, filled in from reference TRBV5-1 and TRBJ1-3, reads KAGVTQTPRYLIKTRGQQVTLSCSPISGHRSVSWYQQTPGQGLQFLFEYFSETQRNKGNFPGRFSGRQFSNSRSEMNVSTLELGDSALYLCASSSGHSLSGNTIYFGEGSWLTVV.

J is TRBJ1-6 and V is TRBV19; TRBD1 aligns across 7 bases. V lost 1 base to trimming and J lost 11 bases; unmatched junction nucleotides: 8. CDR1 and CDR2 from the germline V gene are LNHDA and SQIVND (reference sequence). The CDR3 totals 15 residues. The CDR3 reads CASSIVSGTEAPLHF. CDR3 coding DNA: TGTGCCAGTAGTATAGTCTCCGGGACAGAAGCACCCCTCCACTTT. Looking up the rest from reference TRBV19 and TRBJ1-6 gives the full variable domain: DGGITQSPKYLFRKEGQNVTLSCEQNLNHDAMYWYRQDPGQGLRLIYYSQIVNDFQKGDIAEGYSVSREKKESFPLTVTSAQKNPTAFYLCASSIVSGTEAPLHFGNGTRLTVT.

This sequence joins TRBV7-9 and TRBJ1-3, with TRBD1 as a possible D gene (6 bases). V lost 4 bases to trimming and J lost 4 bases, with 20 bases between them. There are 17 residues in the CDR3. The germline gives CDR1 SEHNR, CDR2 FQNEAQ (reference sequence). The CDR3 loop reads CASSSGPGAGYGNTIYF. The CDR3 coding sequence is TGTGCCAGCAGCTCCGGACCGGGGGCGGGTTACGGAAACACCATATATTTT.

The chain carries TRBV18 and TRBJ1-2; 9 bases are a match to TRBD1. The CDR3 is made up of 17 amino acids. CDR1 is KGHSH and CDR2 is LQKENI in the germline V gene. V shed 4 bases and J 2 bases; nucleotides not matched to a gene: 11. The CDR3 nucleotides are TGTGCCAGCTCACTCGGGGACAGGGCTGGGAAAAACTATGGCTACACCTTC. This translates into CASSLGDRAGKNYGYTF.

J is TRBJ2-1 and V is TRBV5-4; 9 bases are a match to TRBD1. Unmatched junction bases numbered 6, after V lost 4 bases and J lost 4 bases. The CDR3 is 15 residues long. From germline, CDR1 is SGHNT and CDR2 YYREEE (reference sequence). The chain's CDR3 is CASSPGQGGYNEQFF. The CDR3 DNA is TGTGCCAGCAGCCCGGGACAGGGTGGTTACAATGAGCAGTTCTTC.

The V and J genes are TRBV18 and TRBJ1-2; no clear D gene. Germline CDR1 KGHSH, CDR2 LQKENI. Trimming cost V 1 base and J 10 bases, with 10 bases left between them. The CDR3 is made up of 12 amino acids. CDR3 residues: CASSPRAADYTF. CDR3 nucleotide sequence: TGTGCCAGCTCACCACGAGCAGCGGACTACACCTTC. The full variable domain, completed using reference TRBV18 and TRBJ1-2, is NAGVMQNPRHLVRRRGQEARLRCSPMKGHSHVYWYRQLPEEGLKFMVYLQKENIIDESGMPKERFSAEFPKEGPSILRIQQVVRGDSAAYFCASSPRAADYTFGSGTRLTVV.

The chain employs TRBV2 and TRBJ1-2; D is perhaps TRBD1 (5 bases). The length of the CDR3 is 13 residues. Trimming cost V 8 bases and J 2 bases, with 12 bases left between them. Germline values: CDR1 SNHLY, CDR2 FYNNEI. CDR3 region: CASLPGQNYGYTF. DNA for the CDR3: TGTGCCAGCCTGCCGGGGCAGAACTATGGCTACACCTTC.

On this clone: This same CDR3 is encoded by further DNA sequences in the sample. This chain uses TRBV7-2 with TRBJ2-7, with no clear D. CDR1 and CDR2 (germline): SGHTA, FQGNSA. Trimming stripped 1 base from V and 1 base from J, with 5 bases between. The CDR3 contains 13 residues. CDR3 loop: CASSLVSSYEQYF. CDR3 bases: TGTGCCAGCAGCTTAGTCAGTTCCTACGAGCAGTACTTC. Full variable domain (outside the CDR3, taken from reference TRBV7-2 and TRBJ2-7): GAGVSQSPSNKVTEKGKDVELRCDPISGHTALYWYRQSLGQGLEFLIYFQGNSAPDKSGLPSDRFSAERTGGSVSTLTIQRTQQEDSAVYLCASSLVSSYEQYFGPGTRLTVT.

The chain uses TRBV11-3 and TRBJ1-4; weak D call: TRBD1 (6 bases). Trimming shortened V by 10 bases and J by 10 bases, and 19 bases separated the two germline ends. The CDR3 contains 13 residues. Germline lookup yields CDR1 SGHNT and CDR2 YENEEA. The CDR3 here is CAKYRVRGVKLFF. CDR3 DNA: TGTGCCAAATACAGGGTAAGGGGAGTAAAACTGTTTTTT.

In its sample, this clone was seen a few times. The chain uses TRBV5-1 and TRBJ2-7; D is possibly TRBD1 (5 bases). The germline gives CDR1 SGHRS, CDR2 YFSETQ. V gave up 4 bases and J gave up 2 bases, with 13 bases separating them. The CDR3 covers 14 residues. The DNA of the CDR3 is TGCGCCAGCAGCGTAAACAGGAATCCCTACGAGCAGTACTTC. Its protein is CASSVNRNPYEQYF. Full variable domain (outside the CDR3, taken from reference TRBV5-1 and TRBJ2-7): KAGVTQTPRYLIKTRGQQVTLSCSPISGHRSVSWYQQTPGQGLQFLFEYFSETQRNKGNFPGRFSGRQFSNSRSEMNVSTLELGDSALYLCASSVNRNPYEQYFGPGTRLTVT.

The gene calls are TRBV6-1 and TRBJ1-5; D perhaps matches TRBD1 (6 bases). Germline values: CDR1 MNHNS, CDR2 SASEGT. Deletions cut 5 bases from V and 9 bases from J, with 17 bases between. The CDR3 covers 14 residues. The CDR3 coding sequence is TGTGCCAGCAGTCCTCGACAGGAAACGACGCCCCAGCATTTT. It codes for CASSPRQETTPQHF.

V usage is TRBV10-2 and J usage is TRBJ2-2, with D perhaps TRBD1 or TRBD2 (6 bases each). The germline V gene encodes CDR1 WSHSY and CDR2 SAAADI. V was cut by 6 bases and J by 5 bases, with 13 bases left in between. CDR3 length equals 14 residues. CDR3 coding DNA: TGCGCCAGCAGGGAGGGGGGAGGTACCGGGGAGCTGTTTTTT. This codes for CASREGGGTGELFF.

V gene TRBV7-9 combines with J gene TRBJ1-3, with D unresolved. V shed 5 bases and J shed 4 bases, with 9 bases lying between them. Germline CDR1 is SEHNR and CDR2 is FQNEAQ (reference sequence). The CDR3 length is 13 residues. The CDR3 DNA sequence: TGTGCCAGCAGCCCCGACCAAGGAAACACCATATATTTT. It encodes CASSPDQGNTIYF.

The chain employs TRBV7-9 and TRBJ1-6; possibly TRBD1 for D (5 bases). Per germline, CDR1 SEHNR and CDR2 FQNEAQ (reference sequence). V was trimmed by 5 bases and J by 3 bases, leaving 8 bases between them. CDR3 size: 14 residues. For the CDR3, the DNA is TGTGCCAGCAGCCTAGACAGCTATAATTCACCCCTCCACTTT. It codes for CASSLDSYNSPLHF.

This chain joins TRBV6-2 or TRBV6-3 and TRBJ2-3, with D tentatively TRBD1 (7 bases). Looked up from germline, CDR1 is MNHEY and CDR2 is SVGEGT. CDR3 length: 16 amino acids. V was pared by 6 bases and J by 4 bases, with 20 bases between. CDR3 coding DNA: TGTGCCAGCAGCCTAGCGAGGGGGCCTCCCGCAGATACGCAGTATTTT. Protein sequence: CASSLARGPPADTQYF.

CDR3 nucleotide sequence: TGTGCCAGTAGTGGGACTAGTCCCCCAGATACGCAGTATTTT. Its protein product is CASSGTSPPDTQYF. This chain joins TRBV19 and TRBJ2-3, with 8 bases that match TRBD2. Germline CDR1 reads LNHDA; CDR2 reads SQIVND (reference sequence). The CDR3 covers 14 residues. With 5 bases clipped from V and 4 bases from J, the junction kept 5 bases outside the gene matches. Supplemented by reference TRBV19 and TRBJ2-3, the full variable domain reads DGGITQSPKYLFRKEGQNVTLSCEQNLNHDAMYWYRQDPGQGLRLIYYSQIVNDFQKGDIAEGYSVSREKKESFPLTVTSAQKNPTAFYLCASSGTSPPDTQYFGPGTRLTVL.

The gene calls are TRBV19 and TRBJ2-1, with 7 nucleotides matching TRBD2. The CDR3 length is 16 residues. Unmatched junction bases numbered 8, after V lost 4 bases and J lost 2 bases. Germline CDR1 and CDR2: LNHDA and SQIVND (reference sequence). Here the CDR3 reads CASSTPLADPYNEQFF. DNA for the CDR3: TGTGCCAGTAGTACACCCCTAGCGGACCCCTACAATGAGCAGTTCTTC.

This sequence joins TRBV7-6 and TRBJ1-6, with no clear D. Trimming left V 1 base short and J 0 bases short, with 4 bases between. Germline CDR1 SGHVS, CDR2 FNYEAQ. The CDR3 spans 15 residues. CDR3 protein: CASSLDSSYNSPLHF. CDR3 sequence (DNA): TGTGCCAGCAGCTTAGACAGCTCCTATAATTCACCCCTCCACTTT.

The chain uses TRBV18 and TRBJ2-3; D ambiguous. The CDR3 extends over 13 amino acids. V dropped 2 bases and J dropped 7 bases, with 10 bases sitting between them. Germline-derived CDR1 and CDR2 are KGHSH and LQKENI. CDR3 in DNA: TGTGCCAGCTCACCAACTCGAGGTCATACGCAGTATTTT. Encoded protein: CASSPTRGHTQYF.

The chain has TRBV27 and TRBJ1-1; 7 bases align to TRBD1. The germline V gene encodes CDR1 MNHEY and CDR2 SMNVEV (reference sequence). J was trimmed by 9 bases and V by 5 bases; bases with no gene match: 6. The CDR3 length is 12 residues. The CDR3 sequence is CASSRTGTKAFF. The DNA of the CDR3 is TGTGCCAGCAGTCGGACAGGTACTAAAGCTTTCTTT.

This clone was recorded only once. V gene TRBV4-3 combines with J gene TRBJ1-1; 7 bases are a match to TRBD1. This CDR3 region has 15 residues. Germline values: CDR1 LGHNA, CDR2 YSLEER. V was pared by 1 base and J by 3 bases, with 5 bases of the junction left unmatched. This CDR3 is CASSQGFTGDTEAFF. In nucleotides, the CDR3 is TGCGCCAGCAGCCAAGGATTTACAGGGGACACTGAAGCTTTCTTT.

The chain couples TRBV10-1 to TRBJ2-7, with 7 bases fitting TRBD2. CDR3 length: 14 residues. Unmatched junction bases numbered 7, after V lost 6 bases and J lost 2 bases. Germline CDR1 is WNHNN and CDR2 is SYGVQD (reference sequence). The CDR3 sequence: CASSRTRGAYEQYF. The DNA of the CDR3 is TGCGCCAGCAGCAGGACACGGGGGGCCTACGAGCAGTACTTC.

The chain has TRBV7-8 and TRBJ2-6; D ambiguous. Germline-derived CDR1 and CDR2 are SGHVS and FQNEAQ. The CDR3 loop spans 17 amino acids. Trimming took 5 bases from V and 0 from J, leaving 14 bases between them. The CDR3 is CASSERYVGSGANVLTF. The CDR3 nucleotides read TGTGCCAGCAGCGAGAGATATGTGGGCTCTGGGGCCAACGTCCTGACTTTC.